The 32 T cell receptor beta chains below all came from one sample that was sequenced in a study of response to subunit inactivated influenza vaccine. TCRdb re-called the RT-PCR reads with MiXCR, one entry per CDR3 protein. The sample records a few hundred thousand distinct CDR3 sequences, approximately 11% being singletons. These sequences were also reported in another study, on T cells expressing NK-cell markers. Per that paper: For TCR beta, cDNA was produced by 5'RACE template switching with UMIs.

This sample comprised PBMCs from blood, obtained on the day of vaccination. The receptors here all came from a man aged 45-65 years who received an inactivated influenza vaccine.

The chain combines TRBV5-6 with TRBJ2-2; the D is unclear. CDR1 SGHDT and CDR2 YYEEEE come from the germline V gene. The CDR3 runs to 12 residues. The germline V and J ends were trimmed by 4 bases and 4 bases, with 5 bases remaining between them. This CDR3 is CASSTITGELFF. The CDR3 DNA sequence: TGTGCCAGCAGCACAATCACCGGGGAGCTGTTTTTT.

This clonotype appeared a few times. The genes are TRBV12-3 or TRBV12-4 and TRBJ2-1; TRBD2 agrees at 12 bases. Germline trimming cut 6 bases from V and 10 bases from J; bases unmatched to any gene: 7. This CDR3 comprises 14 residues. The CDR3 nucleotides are TGTGCCAGCAGACCTAGCGGGGGGGCCTGGGAGCAGTTCTTC. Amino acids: CASRPSGGAWEQFF.

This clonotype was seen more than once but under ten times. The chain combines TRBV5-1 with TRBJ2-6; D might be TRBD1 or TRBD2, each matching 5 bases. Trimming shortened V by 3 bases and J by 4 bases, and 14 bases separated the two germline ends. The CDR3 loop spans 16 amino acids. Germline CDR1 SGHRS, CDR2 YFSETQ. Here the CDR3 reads CASSSGTSLGANVLTF. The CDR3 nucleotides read TGCGCCAGCAGCTCCGGGACCAGTCTCGGGGCCAACGTCCTGACTTTC.

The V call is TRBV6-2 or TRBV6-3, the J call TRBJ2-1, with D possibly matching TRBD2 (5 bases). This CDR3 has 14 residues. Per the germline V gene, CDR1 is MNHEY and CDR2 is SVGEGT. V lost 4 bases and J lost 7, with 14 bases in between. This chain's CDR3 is CASSSVARTNEQFF. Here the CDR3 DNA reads TGTGCCAGCAGTTCAGTAGCGAGAACTAATGAGCAGTTCTTC.

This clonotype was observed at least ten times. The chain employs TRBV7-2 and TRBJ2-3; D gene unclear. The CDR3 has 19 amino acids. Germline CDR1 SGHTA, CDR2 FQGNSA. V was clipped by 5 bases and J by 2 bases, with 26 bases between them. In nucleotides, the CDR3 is TGTGCCAGCAGCGCATCAGTTCCGCGAAGCCCGTCGAACACAGATACGCAGTATTTT. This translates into CASSASVPRSPSNTDTQYF. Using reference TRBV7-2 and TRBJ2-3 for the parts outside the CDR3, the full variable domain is GAGVSQSPSNKVTEKGKDVELRCDPISGHTALYWYRQSLGQGLEFLIYFQGNSAPDKSGLPSDRFSAERTGGSVSTLTIQRTQQEDSAVYLCASSASVPRSPSNTDTQYFGPGTRLTVL.

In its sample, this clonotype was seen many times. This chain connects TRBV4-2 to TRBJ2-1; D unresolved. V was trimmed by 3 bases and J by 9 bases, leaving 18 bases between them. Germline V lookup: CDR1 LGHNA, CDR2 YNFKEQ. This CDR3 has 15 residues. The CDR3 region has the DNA TGTGCCAGCAGCCACGCTTTATTAAAAGTCGCTGAGCAGTTCTTC. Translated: CASSHALLKVAEQFF.

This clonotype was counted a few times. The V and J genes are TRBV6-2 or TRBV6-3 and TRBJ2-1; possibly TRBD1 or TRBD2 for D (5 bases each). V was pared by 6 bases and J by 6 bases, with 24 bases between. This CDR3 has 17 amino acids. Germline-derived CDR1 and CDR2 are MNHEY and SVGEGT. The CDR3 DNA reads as TGTGCCAGCAGCGGACTCCGGGACCTGGATGAACGCAATGAGCAGTTCTTC. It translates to CASSGLRDLDERNEQFF.

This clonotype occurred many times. In nucleotides, the CDR3 is TGTGCCAGCACCTTAAGGTATGGACCCGAGCAGTACTTC. Encoded protein: CASTLRYGPEQYF. V and J are TRBV6-1 and TRBJ2-7, with D unclear. Germline V lookup: CDR1 MNHNS, CDR2 SASEGT. The CDR3 runs to 13 residues. V was clipped by 7 bases and J by 6 bases, with 16 bases between them.

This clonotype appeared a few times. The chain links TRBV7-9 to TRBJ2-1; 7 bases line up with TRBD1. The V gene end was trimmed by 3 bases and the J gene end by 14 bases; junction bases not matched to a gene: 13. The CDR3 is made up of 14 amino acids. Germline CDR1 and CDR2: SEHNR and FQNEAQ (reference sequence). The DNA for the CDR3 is TGTGCCAGCAGCTTTCAACGACAGGGAGATATGAAGTTCTTC. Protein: CASSFQRQGDMKFF.

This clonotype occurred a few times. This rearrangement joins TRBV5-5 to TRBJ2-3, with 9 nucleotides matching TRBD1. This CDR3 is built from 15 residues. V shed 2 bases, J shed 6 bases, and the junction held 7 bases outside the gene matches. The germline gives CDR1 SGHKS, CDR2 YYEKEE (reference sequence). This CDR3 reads CASSLDGTGIDTQYF. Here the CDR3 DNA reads TGTGCCAGCAGCTTAGACGGGACAGGGATTGATACGCAGTATTTT.

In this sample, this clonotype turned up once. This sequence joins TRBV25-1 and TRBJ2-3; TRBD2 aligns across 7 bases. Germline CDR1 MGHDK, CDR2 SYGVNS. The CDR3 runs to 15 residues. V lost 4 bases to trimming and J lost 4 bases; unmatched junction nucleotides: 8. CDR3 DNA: TGTGCCAGCAGTGTGGGGAGGGTCCCGGCAGATACGCAGTATTTT. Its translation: CASSVGRVPADTQYF.

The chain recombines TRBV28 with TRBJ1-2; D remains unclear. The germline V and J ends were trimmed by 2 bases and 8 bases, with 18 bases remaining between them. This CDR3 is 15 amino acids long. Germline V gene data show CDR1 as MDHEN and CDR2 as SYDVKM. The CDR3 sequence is CASSLVAAGSKGYTF. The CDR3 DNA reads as TGTGCCAGCAGTTTAGTTGCGGCAGGCTCAAAAGGCTACACCTTC.

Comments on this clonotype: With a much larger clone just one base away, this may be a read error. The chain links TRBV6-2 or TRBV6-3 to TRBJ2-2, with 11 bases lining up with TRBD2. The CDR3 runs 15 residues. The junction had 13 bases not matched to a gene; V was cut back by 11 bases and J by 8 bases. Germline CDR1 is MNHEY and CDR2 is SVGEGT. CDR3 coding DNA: TGTGCCTGCACGGGGACTAGCGGACCCGCGGGGGAGCTGTTTTTT. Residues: CACTGTSGPAGELFF.

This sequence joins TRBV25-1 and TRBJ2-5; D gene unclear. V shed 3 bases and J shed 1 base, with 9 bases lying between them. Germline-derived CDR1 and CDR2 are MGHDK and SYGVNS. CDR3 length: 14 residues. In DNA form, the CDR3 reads TGTGCCAGCAGTGAGCAGCGTACCCAAGAGACCCAGTACTTC. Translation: CASSEQRTQETQYF.

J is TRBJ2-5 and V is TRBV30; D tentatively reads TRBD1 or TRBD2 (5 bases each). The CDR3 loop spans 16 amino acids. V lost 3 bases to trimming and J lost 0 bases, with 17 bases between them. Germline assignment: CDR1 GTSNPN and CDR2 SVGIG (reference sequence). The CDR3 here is CAWRGPWDGYQETQYF. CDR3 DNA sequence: TGTGCCTGGAGGGGACCCTGGGACGGTTACCAAGAGACCCAGTACTTC.

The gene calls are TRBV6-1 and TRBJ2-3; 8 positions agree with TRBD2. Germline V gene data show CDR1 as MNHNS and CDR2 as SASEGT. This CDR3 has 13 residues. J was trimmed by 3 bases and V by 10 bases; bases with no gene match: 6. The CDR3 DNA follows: TGTGCCAACCGACGGGAGGGGACAGATACGCAGTATTTT. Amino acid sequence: CANRREGTDTQYF.

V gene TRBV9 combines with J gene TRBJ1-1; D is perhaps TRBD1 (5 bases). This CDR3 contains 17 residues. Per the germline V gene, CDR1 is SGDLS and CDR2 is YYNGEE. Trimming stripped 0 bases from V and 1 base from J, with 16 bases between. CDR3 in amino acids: CASSVGHGTERNTEAFF. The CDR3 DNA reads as TGTGCCAGCAGCGTAGGTCACGGGACCGAGAGGAACACTGAAGCTTTCTTT. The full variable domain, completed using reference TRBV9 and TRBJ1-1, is DSGVTQTPKHLITATGQRVTLRCSPRSGDLSVYWYQQSLDQGLQFLIQYYNGEERAKGNILERFSAQQFPDLHSELNLSSLELGDSALYFCASSVGHGTERNTEAFFGQGTRLTVV.

The CDR3 sequence is CASSLSVRSNEQFF. The CDR3 region has the DNA TGTGCCAGCAGTTTATCCGTGCGTAGCAATGAGCAGTTCTTC. The chain recombines TRBV12-3 or TRBV12-4 with TRBJ2-1; no clear D gene. Trimming left V 2 bases short and J 6 bases short, with 11 bases between. The CDR3 is made up of 14 amino acids.

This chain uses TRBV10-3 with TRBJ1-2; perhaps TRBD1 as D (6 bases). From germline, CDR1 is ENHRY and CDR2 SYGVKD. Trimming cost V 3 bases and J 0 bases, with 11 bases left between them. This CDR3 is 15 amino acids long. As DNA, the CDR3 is TGTGCCATCAGTGAAGGACAGAGCGCTAACTATGGCTACACCTTC. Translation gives CAISEGQSANYGYTF.

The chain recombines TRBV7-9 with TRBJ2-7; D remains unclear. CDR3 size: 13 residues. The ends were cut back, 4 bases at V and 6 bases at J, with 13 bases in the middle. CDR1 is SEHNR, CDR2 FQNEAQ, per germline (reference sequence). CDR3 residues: CASSSRSGTEQYF. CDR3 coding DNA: TGTGCCAGCAGCTCCCGTTCCGGCACCGAGCAGTACTTC. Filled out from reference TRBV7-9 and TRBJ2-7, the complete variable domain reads DTGVSQNPRHKITKRGQNVTFRCDPISEHNRLYWYRQTLGQGPEFLTYFQNEAQLEKSRLLSDRFSAERPKGSFSTLEIQRTEQGDSAMYLCASSSRSGTEQYFGPGTRLTVT.

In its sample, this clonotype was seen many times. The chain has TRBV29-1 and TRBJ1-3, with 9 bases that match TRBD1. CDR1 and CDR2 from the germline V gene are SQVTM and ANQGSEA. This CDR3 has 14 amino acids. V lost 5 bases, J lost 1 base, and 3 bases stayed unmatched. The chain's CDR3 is CSVMTGGSGNTIYF. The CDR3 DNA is TGCAGCGTTATGACAGGGGGGTCTGGAAACACCATATATTTT.

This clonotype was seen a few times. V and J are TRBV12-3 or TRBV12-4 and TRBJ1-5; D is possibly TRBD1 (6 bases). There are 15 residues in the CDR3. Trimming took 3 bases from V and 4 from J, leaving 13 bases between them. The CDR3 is CASSLFDRSNQPQHF. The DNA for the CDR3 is TGTGCCAGCAGTTTGTTCGACAGGTCGAATCAGCCCCAGCATTTT.

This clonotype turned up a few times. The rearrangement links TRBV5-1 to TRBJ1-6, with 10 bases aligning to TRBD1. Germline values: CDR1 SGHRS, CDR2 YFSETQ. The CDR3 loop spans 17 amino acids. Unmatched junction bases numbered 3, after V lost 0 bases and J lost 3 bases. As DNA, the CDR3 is TGCGCCAGCAGCTTGGAGGGGACAGGGGTCTATAATTCACCCCTCCACTTT. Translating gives CASSLEGTGVYNSPLHF.

The CDR3 nucleotides are TGCAGTGCCCCGTGGGGGCACACAGATACGCAGTATTTT. Protein product: CSAPWGHTDTQYF. The chain couples TRBV20-1 to TRBJ2-3; maybe TRBD1 (6 bases). The CDR3 sequence is 13 residues long. The germline V gene has CDR1 DFQATT and CDR2 SNEGSKA (reference sequence). V lost 6 bases, J lost 2 bases, and 12 bases lay in between.

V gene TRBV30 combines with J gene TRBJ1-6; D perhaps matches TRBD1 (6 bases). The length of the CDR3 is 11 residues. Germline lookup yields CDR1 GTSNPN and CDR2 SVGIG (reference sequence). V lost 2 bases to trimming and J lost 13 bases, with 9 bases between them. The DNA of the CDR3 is TGTGCCTGGAGTCTACAGGGTCCCCTCCACTTT. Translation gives CAWSLQGPLHF.

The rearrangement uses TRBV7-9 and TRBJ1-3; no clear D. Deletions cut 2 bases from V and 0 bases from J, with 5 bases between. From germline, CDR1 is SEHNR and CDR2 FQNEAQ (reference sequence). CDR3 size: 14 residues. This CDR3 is CASSLLSSGNTIYF. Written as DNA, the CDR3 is TGTGCCAGCAGCTTACTGAGCTCTGGAAACACCATATATTTT.

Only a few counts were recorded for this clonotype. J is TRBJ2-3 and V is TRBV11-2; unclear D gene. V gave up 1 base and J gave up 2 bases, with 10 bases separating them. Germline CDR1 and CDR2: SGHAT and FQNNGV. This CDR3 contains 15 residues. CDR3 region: CASSLVSLNTDTQYF. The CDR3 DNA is TGTGCCAGCAGCTTAGTTTCTCTTAACACAGATACGCAGTATTTT.

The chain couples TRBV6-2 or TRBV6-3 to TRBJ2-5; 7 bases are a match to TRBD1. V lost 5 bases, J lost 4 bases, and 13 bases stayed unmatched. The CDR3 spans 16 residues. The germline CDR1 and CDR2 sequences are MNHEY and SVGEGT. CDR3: CASSRMARGPGETQYF. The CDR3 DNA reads TGTGCCAGCAGTCGGATGGCTAGGGGGCCGGGAGAGACCCAGTACTTC.

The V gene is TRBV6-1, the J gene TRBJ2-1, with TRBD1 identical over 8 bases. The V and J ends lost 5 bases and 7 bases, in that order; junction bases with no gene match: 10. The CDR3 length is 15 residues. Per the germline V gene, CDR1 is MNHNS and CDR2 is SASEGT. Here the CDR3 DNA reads TGTGCCAGCAGTCTCGGACAGGGTCCGGGTAATGAGCAGTTCTTC. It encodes CASSLGQGPGNEQFF.

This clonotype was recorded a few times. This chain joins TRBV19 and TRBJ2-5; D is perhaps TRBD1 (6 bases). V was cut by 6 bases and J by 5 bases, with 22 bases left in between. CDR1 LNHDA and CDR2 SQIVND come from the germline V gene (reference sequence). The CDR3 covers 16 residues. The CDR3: CASSPGARGFGETQYF. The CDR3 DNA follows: TGTGCCAGTAGCCCTGGGGCCAGGGGATTCGGGGAGACCCAGTACTTC.

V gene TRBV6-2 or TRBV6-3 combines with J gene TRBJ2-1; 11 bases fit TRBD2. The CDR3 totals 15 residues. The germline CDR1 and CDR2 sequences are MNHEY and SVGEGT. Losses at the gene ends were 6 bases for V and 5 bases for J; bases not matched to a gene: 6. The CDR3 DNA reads TGTGCCAGCAGCGATAGCGGGGGGGGACACAATGAGCAGTTCTTC. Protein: CASSDSGGGHNEQFF.

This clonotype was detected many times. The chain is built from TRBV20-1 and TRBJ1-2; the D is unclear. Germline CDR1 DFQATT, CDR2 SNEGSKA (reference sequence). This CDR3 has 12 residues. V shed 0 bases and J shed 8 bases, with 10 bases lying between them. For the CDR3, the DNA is TGCAGTGCTAGAGATACGAGCGTAGGCTACACCTTC. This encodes CSARDTSVGYTF.